The next 18 T cell receptor beta chains were all read from a single sample in a study of blood T cell repertoires in COVID-19. Using immunoSEQ multiplex PCR, the repertoire was profiled, and TCRdb retains in-frame clones only, with some absent. The table lists some 190,000 clones, roughly 80% of them singletons. The sequenced sample consisted of peripheral blood. The receptors here all came from a man in his 60s with acute or convalescent COVID-19.

The CDR3 reads CASSLSLSSYNEQFF. The DNA of the CDR3 is TGTGCCAGCAGCTTGTCACTAAGCTCCTACAATGAGCAGTTCTTC. This chain uses TRBV5-4 with TRBJ2-1, with D hard to call. Deletions cut 1 base from V and 0 bases from J, with 8 bases between. Germline V CDR1 and CDR2: SGHNT, YYREEE (reference sequence). CDR3 size: 15 residues.

Comments on this clone: Additional DNA sequences in this sample encode the identical CDR3. The rearrangement joins TRBV6-1 to TRBJ1-6, with D maybe TRBD1 (6 bases). V shed 1 base and J shed 0 bases, with 7 bases lying between them. From germline, CDR1 is MNHNS and CDR2 SASEGT. The CDR3 runs 16 residues. The CDR3, as DNA: TGTGCCAGCAGTGAAGACAGGGACTCCTATAATTCACCCCTCCACTTT. It codes for CASSEDRDSYNSPLHF.

The chain has TRBV18 and TRBJ1-1; D perhaps matches TRBD1 (5 bases). Trimming took 1 base from V and 3 from J, leaving 9 bases between them. From germline, CDR1 is KGHSH and CDR2 LQKENI. The CDR3 is 14 residues long. DNA for the CDR3: TGTGCCAGCTCACCACTCCGGGACTACACTGAAGCTTTCTTT. This encodes CASSPLRDYTEAFF.

The V gene is TRBV5-6, the J gene TRBJ2-1; possible D gene TRBD2, 6 bases. The V gene lost 0 bases and the J gene lost 9 bases, with 10 bases spanning the gap. Germline values: CDR1 SGHDT, CDR2 YYEEEE. The CDR3 is made up of 13 amino acids. The CDR3, as DNA: TGTGCCAGCAGCTTGGTCCTGGGGGGTGAGCAGTTCTTC. The encoded protein is CASSLVLGGEQFF.

This clone was observed a single time. CDR3 in amino acids: CASGSRHLLSGNTIYF. As DNA, the CDR3 is TGTGCTAGTGGTTCCAGACATCTCCTCTCTGGAAACACCATATATTTT. This chain joins TRBV12-5 and TRBJ1-3; D gene unclear. Germline CDR1 and CDR2: LGHNT and FRNRAP. CDR3 length: 16 residues. Trimming shortened V by 4 bases and J by 0 bases, and 13 bases separated the two germline ends. The entire variable domain, with the rest obtained from reference TRBV12-5 and TRBJ1-3, is as follows: DARVTQTPRHKVTEMGQEVTMRCQPILGHNTVFWYRQTMMQGLELLAYFRNRAPLDDSGMPKDRFSAEMPDATLATLKIQPSEPRDSAVYFCASGSRHLLSGNTIYFGEGSWLTVV.

The V gene is TRBV5-3, the J gene TRBJ1-2; D is uncertain. TRBV5-3 is treated as an ORF (open reading frame) with a function not yet certain. CDR3 length equals 15 residues. V dropped 0 bases and J dropped 1 base, with 10 bases sitting between them. The CDR3 here is CARSLALASNYGYTF. In DNA, the CDR3 is TGTGCCAGAAGCTTGGCCCTGGCTAGTAACTATGGCTACACCTTC.

The J gene is TRBJ2-2, the V gene TRBV15; TRBD2 matches 14 bases. The CDR3 contains 16 residues. Trimming removed 1 base from V and 6 bases from J; junction bases left unmatched: 1. Germline V gene data show CDR1 as LNHNV and CDR2 as YYDKDF (reference sequence). The CDR3 nucleotides are TGTGCCACCAGCAGAGGGGGACTAGCGGGAGCCGGGGAGCTGTTTTTT. Its translation: CATSRGGLAGAGELFF.

This clone occurred many times. J is TRBJ2-7 and V is TRBV11-1; TRBD1 matches 8 bases. CDR3 size: 15 residues. Germline V gene lookup returns CDR1 SGHAT and CDR2 FQDESV (reference sequence). Trimming removed 5 bases from V and 9 bases from J; junction bases left unmatched: 15. DNA of the CDR3: TGTGCCAGCAGCCCTAGGGACAGGACATTTTTCGGGCAGTACTTC. Residues: CASSPRDRTFFGQYF.

V usage is TRBV27 and J usage is TRBJ2-7, with a weak D call TRBD1 (6 bases). Trimming took 0 bases from V and 4 from J, leaving 10 bases between them. CDR1 and CDR2 (germline): MNHEY, SMNVEV (reference sequence). This CDR3 has 14 residues. DNA for the CDR3: TGTGCCAGCAGTTTATCGGGGGCGGGTTACGAGCAGTACTTC. This encodes CASSLSGAGYEQYF.

The J gene is TRBJ2-4, the V gene TRBV4-1; maybe TRBD2 (6 bases). The germline V gene encodes CDR1 MGHRA and CDR2 YSYEKL. The CDR3 contains 15 residues. V lost 8 bases, J lost 0 bases, and 14 bases lay in between. CDR3 DNA sequence: TGCGCCAGCTCCACGCCGGGACTAGCCAAAAACATTCAGTACTTC. Translated: CASSTPGLAKNIQYF.

This clone was detected once. The chain is built from TRBV28 and TRBJ1-2, with 8 bases identical to TRBD1. V lost 2 bases to trimming and J lost 2 bases; unmatched junction nucleotides: 4. The CDR3 is 15 amino acids. From germline, CDR1 is MDHEN and CDR2 SYDVKM. CDR3 region: CASSLDQGANYGYTF. The CDR3 nucleotides are TGTGCCAGCAGTTTAGATCAGGGGGCGAACTATGGCTACACCTTC.

The rearrangement links TRBV20-1 to TRBJ2-7; maybe TRBD1 (5 bases). The CDR3 totals 13 residues. Germline CDR1 reads DFQATT; CDR2 reads SNEGSKA (reference sequence). V was shortened by 3 bases and J by 4 bases, with 13 bases between the two germline ends. This CDR3 is CSASTRVNYEQYF. CDR3 coding DNA: TGCAGTGCTAGTACCAGGGTGAATTACGAGCAGTACTTC.

The chain couples TRBV24-1 to TRBJ2-5; TRBD2 agrees at 7 bases. Trimming cost V 5 bases and J 2 bases; bases outside gene matches: 10. Looked up from germline, CDR1 is KGHDR and CDR2 is SFDVKD. The CDR3 contains 16 residues. In DNA, the CDR3 is TGTGCCACCAGTGGCGAAATAGCGGGTCGGCAAGAGACCCAGTACTTC. It yields the protein CATSGEIAGRQETQYF.

The chain combines TRBV30 with TRBJ2-1, with 13 bases fitting TRBD2. The germline V gene has CDR1 GTSNPN and CDR2 SVGIG (reference sequence). The CDR3 sequence is 16 residues long. Trimming at V came to 8 bases and at J to 9 bases, leaving 16 bases not matched to a gene. The CDR3 sequence: CAGTSGRALREGEQFF. The CDR3 nucleotides read TGTGCCGGCACTAGCGGGAGGGCCCTCCGTGAGGGTGAGCAGTTCTTC.

There are a few counts of this clone. CDR3 protein: CASSPQPRQATIANNYGYTF. The CDR3, as DNA: TGTGCCAGTAGTCCTCAACCCCGACAGGCAACAATAGCTAACAACTATGGCTACACCTTC. This rearrangement joins TRBV19 to TRBJ1-2; weak D call: TRBD1 (6 bases). This CDR3 has 20 residues. The germline CDR1 and CDR2 sequences are LNHDA and SQIVND (reference sequence). V was cut by 5 bases and J by 2 bases, with 30 bases left in between.

V usage is TRBV4-3 and J usage is TRBJ1-6; 9 nucleotides agree with TRBD1. Unmatched junction bases numbered 5, after V lost 4 bases and J lost 1 base. This CDR3 is 17 amino acids long. CDR1 and CDR2 (germline): LGHNA, YSLEER. CDR3 residues: CASSLRTGDSYNSPLHF. For the CDR3, the DNA is TGCGCCAGCAGCCTAAGGACAGGGGATTCCTATAATTCACCCCTCCACTTT.

This chain uses TRBV1 with TRBJ1-5; the table calls TRBD1, which could not be checked here. TRBV1 is labeled a pseudogene. The CDR3 consists of 19 residues. Here the CDR3 reads CTSSQDQGSQDTVDQPQHF. CDR3 nucleotides: TGCACCAGCAGCCAAGATCAGGGGAGTCAGGACACCGTTGATCAGCCCCAGCATTTT.

This clone was counted a few times. CDR3 nucleotides: TGTGCCATCAGTGGACAGCAGAACACTGAAGCTTTCTTT. Translating gives CAISGQQNTEAFF. The chain joins TRBV10-3 to TRBJ1-1, with D possibly matching TRBD1 (5 bases). There are 13 residues in the CDR3. In germline, CDR1 is ENHRY, CDR2 SYGVKD. The germline V and J ends were trimmed by 4 bases and 1 base, with 7 bases remaining between them.